Listed below are T cell receptor beta chains from one sample, sequenced in a study of shared clonotypes between healthy human individuals. Produced via immunoSEQ multiplex PCR; TCRdb's table is partial and in-frame only. The sample records more than 400,000 clones, about 85% being singletons. The sample taken for sequencing was PBMCs. The receptors shown here come from a woman aged 40 to 50 in good health. Some clones in this sample may be carry-over from other donors' samples. CDR3s include the opening cysteine and the closing phenylalanine or tryptophan. The D gene is left open where the match is weak. The size field is filled for only some rows; it gives once, few, many or a size class.

TGCGCCAGCAACCCTAGCGGGGTGAGGGGAGAGACCCAGTACTTC CASNPSGVRGETQYF TRBJ2-5 NA TRBD2 TRBV5-1
TGTGCCAGTAGCTACCGGGTAAACACCGGGGAGCTGTTTTTT CASSYRVNTGELFF TRBJ2-2 many NA TRBV19
TGCGCCAGCAGCTTGGGACATTTGGGGCGACAGGGCCCAAACTATGGCTACACCTTC CASSLGHLGRQGPNYGYTF TRBJ1-2 once TRBD1 TRBV5-1
TGTGCCAGCACTAGCGGTCCCGAGGGAGATACGCAGTATTTT CASTSGPEGDTQYF TRBJ2-3 once TRBD2 TRBV7-3
TGTGCCAGCAGTCAGGGAGGGGACTATGGCTACACCTTC CASSQGGDYGYTF TRBJ1-2 NA NA TRBV28
TGCAGCGTTTGGTGGGGGGAAGAGGAGCAGTTCTTC CSVWWGEEEQFF TRBJ2-1 NA NA TRBV29-1
TGTGCCAGCAGTACCATTGGGACGGGGGCTGAAGGCTACACCTTC CASSTIGTGAEGYTF TRBJ1-2 NA NA TRBV28
TGTGCTAGCAGCTTATCACTAGCGGGAGGCGAGAAGACCCAGTACTTC CASSLSLAGGEKTQYF TRBJ2-5 NA TRBD2 TRBV7-7
TGCGCCAGCAGCTTGGGCTGGCAGGGGGCAGCAGATACGCAGTATTTT CASSLGWQGAADTQYF TRBJ2-3 NA TRBD1 TRBV5-1
TGTGCCAGCACCCTTGGCGGGAGGCCCCCCTACGAGCAGTACTTC CASTLGGRPPYEQYF TRBJ2-7 NA NA TRBV21-1
TGTGCTGCAGGGGTCTTCACTAATGAAAAACTGTTTTTT CAAGVFTNEKLFF TRBJ1-4 NA NA TRBV30
TGTGCCAGTAGACCGAGTGGCGGTGAGGGGATTAACTATGGCTACACCTTC CASRPSGGEGINYGYTF TRBJ1-2 NA NA TRBV19
TGCAGCGTTTCGGGGACTAGCGCCTACACAGATACGCAGTATTTT CSVSGTSAYTDTQYF TRBJ2-3 NA TRBD2 TRBV29-1
TGTGCCAGCAGAGGGGTGGGGGATACGCAGTATTTT CASRGVGDTQYF TRBJ2-3 many NA TRBV28
TGTGCCAGCAGTGAAGGGGGTGAGCAGTTCTTC CASSEGGEQFF TRBJ2-1 few NA TRBV2
TGCGCCAGCAGCCCCCAGGGGTCTGAGTATGGCTACACCTTC CASSPQGSEYGYTF TRBJ1-2 NA NA TRBV5-1
TGTGCCAGCAGGGGGCAGAACACCGGGGAGCTGTTTTTT CASRGQNTGELFF TRBJ2-2 NA NA TRBV2
TGTGCCAGCAGCACCGGGACAGGGGGCTACGAGCAGTACTTC CASSTGTGGYEQYF TRBJ2-7 NA TRBD1 TRBV7-2
TGCGCCAGCAGCCCAACCCGACTAGCGGGGGGATCCGAGCAGTACTTC CASSPTRLAGGSEQYF TRBJ2-7 NA TRBD2 TRBV5-1
TGCAGCGTTGTCACCGAGAGAGGACAGGGGACTACCTCCATCTACAATGAGCAGTTCTTC CSVVTERGQGTTSIYNEQFF TRBJ2-1 NA TRBD1 TRBV29-1
TGTGCCAGTCCCCCAGATCTTCCAGCTAACTATGGCTACACCTTC CASPPDLPANYGYTF TRBJ1-2 NA NA TRBV27
TGCGCCAGCAGCCAAGTTTTTCCCAGCTACGAGCAGTACTTC CASSQVFPSYEQYF TRBJ2-7 NA NA TRBV4-3
TGTGCCAGCAGCCAAGACAGAGTCTCCTCCCAGTACTTC CASSQDRVSSQYF TRBJ2-5 NA NA TRBV14
TGCGCCAGCAGCCAAGAAGCGGTGGGGGAGACCCAGTACTTC CASSQEAVGETQYF TRBJ2-5 NA NA TRBV4-1
TGTGCCAGTAGTATCACTAGCGGGAGGTACGAGCAGTACTTC CASSITSGRYEQYF TRBJ2-7 NA TRBD2 TRBV19
TGTGCCAGCAGCTTCACGTGGCGCAAAAACATTCAGTACTTC CASSFTWRKNIQYF TRBJ2-4 few NA TRBV11-2
TGTGCCAGCCAGTTTGGGGGACCTCTGAACACCGGGGAGCTGTTTTTT CASQFGGPLNTGELFF TRBJ2-2 NA NA TRBV28
TGTGCCAGCTCACATCCCCCGCCCTATGGCTACACCTTC CASSHPPPYGYTF TRBJ1-2 NA NA TRBV18